The T cell receptor beta chain described here comes from a study of response to subunit inactivated influenza vaccine. Whole-study findings and limits: With each seasonal influenza vaccination, the authors suggested, few new T cells are recruited.

TCRdb recomputed calls from the RT-PCR reads with MiXCR, one row per CDR3 protein. The table records about 520,000 distinct CDR3 sequences, approximately 7.2% of them present only once. In its sample, this clonotype was seen many times. What it recognizes is unknown. V lost 4 bases to trimming and J lost 8 bases; unmatched junction nucleotides: 7. The CDR3 runs to 14 residues. Per germline, CDR1 SGHRS and CDR2 YFSETQ. This TCR derives from a man between 50 and 69 years old who received an inactivated influenza vaccine. The material was PBMCs from blood, obtained roughly 24 months after vaccination. The chain has TRBV5-1 and TRBJ1-2, with 11 bases identical to TRBD1. DNA of the CDR3: TGCGCCAGCAGCGGGACAGGGGGGTCGGAGGGCTACACCTTC. It yields the protein CASSGTGGSEGYTF.